Included here is one TCR beta chain sequence, with context. The data belong to a study of blood T cell repertoires in COVID-19. Germline V gives CDR1 SGHRS, CDR2 YFSETQ. V shed 2 bases and J 0 bases; nucleotides not matched to a gene: 2. This CDR3 spans 15 amino acids. The method was immunoSEQ multiplex PCR; TCRdb's version includes in-frame clones alone and lacks a portion of them. The profile shows 380,000 or so clones, roughly 77% of them singletons. The TCR sequence derives from a human donor with acute or convalescent COVID-19. The donor label of this sample is uncertain. The gene calls are TRBV5-1 and TRBJ2-1; 7 bases match TRBD2. Input material: peripheral blood. The CDR3 sequence: CASSFRGSSYNEQFF. The CDR3 coding sequence is TGCGCCAGCAGCTTTCGCGGGAGCTCCTACAATGAGCAGTTCTTC.